These T cell receptor beta chains were read from a single sample in a study of blood T cell repertoires in COVID-19. Measured with immunoSEQ multiplex PCR; TCRdb has only the in-frame clones, and not every one. The sample yields around 81,000 clones, around 80% seen once. The sequencing input was peripheral blood. These receptors came from a human donor in a cohort sampled during active COVID-19. Both conserved end residues are part of each CDR3. A D gene is named only where the DNA matches it firmly. Clone sizes are given selectively: once, few, many, or a class where the clone is expanded.

J gene	D gene	clone size	V gene	CDR3 length	CDR3 DNA	CDR3 protein
TRBJ1-1	NA	NA	TRBV5-1	13	TGCGCCAGCAGCCCGGACAGTCCCACTGAAGCTTTCTTT	CASSPDSPTEAFF
TRBJ2-7	NA	few	TRBV7-2	17	TGTGCCAGCAGCTTAGGCCCAATTACGAGGGTGGACTACGAGCAGTACTTC	CASSLGPITRVDYEQYF
TRBJ2-3	TRBD1	NA	TRBV4-2	14	TGTGCCAGCAGCCAAGACAGGGGGACAGATACGCAGTATTTT	CASSQDRGTDTQYF
TRBJ2-3	NA	NA	TRBV12-3/TRBV12-4	13	TGTGCCAGCAGTTTGGCTAGCACAGATACGCAGTATTTT	CASSLASTDTQYF
TRBJ1-5	NA	few	TRBV7-9	14	TGTGCCAGCAGCACCGAGACAGTAAATCAGCCCCAGCATTTT	CASSTETVNQPQHF
TRBJ2-7	NA	NA	TRBV4-1	14	TGCGCCAGCAGCCAGGACAGCTATTCCTACGAGCAGTACTTC	CASSQDSYSYEQYF
TRBJ2-7	NA	NA	TRBV4-2	18	TGTGCCAGCAGCCAAGAAGGGGTGATAGGAACGAGGAGCTACGAGCAGTACTTC	CASSQEGVIGTRSYEQYF
TRBJ2-7	TRBD2	NA	TRBV7-8	15	TGTGCCAGCAGCGCGACTAGCGGGGAGTCCTACGAGCAGTACTTC	CASSATSGESYEQYF
TRBJ1-4	TRBD1	once	TRBV4-1	15	TGCGCCAGCAGCCCTCCGGGACAGGGCCTTGAAAAACTGTTTTTT	CASSPPGQGLEKLFF
TRBJ1-6	NA	NA	TRBV5-4	15	TGTGCCAGCAGCTTAGGGAGCTCCTATAATTCACCCCTCCACTTT	CASSLGSSYNSPLHF
TRBJ1-5	TRBD1	NA	TRBV7-8	14	TGTGCCAGCAGAGAACAGGGGGTTAGTCAGCCCCAGCATTTT	CASREQGVSQPQHF
TRBJ2-7	TRBD2	many	TRBV27	15	TGTGCCAGCAGAGCGATGGGGGGGAGCTCCTACGAGCAGTACTTC	CASRAMGGSSYEQYF
TRBJ1-1	NA	NA	TRBV5-6	14	TGTGCCAGCAGCTGGGGCGACAGGAACACTGAAGCTTTCTTT	CASSWGDRNTEAFF
TRBJ2-2	NA	NA	TRBV5-5	13	TGTGCCAGCAGCTTGATGGTCGGCGGGGAGCTGTTTTTT	CASSLMVGGELFF
TRBJ1-2	TRBD1	NA	TRBV6-5	14	TGTGCCAGCCCCAGGACAGGGGGCGGCTATGGCTACACCTTC	CASPRTGGGYGYTF
TRBJ2-7	TRBD2	NA	TRBV5-1	16	TGCGCCAGCAGCTTGGCACTAGCGGGGGAGGAAAATAAGCAGTACTTC	CASSLALAGEENKQYF
TRBJ2-1	TRBD2	NA	TRBV6-5	14	TGTGCCACCCTTCAGCGGGGGAGGTACAATGAGCAGTTCTTC	CATLQRGRYNEQFF
TRBJ2-3	TRBD1	NA	TRBV27	15	TGTGCCAGCAGTTTATGGGGACAGGCCTCCGGTACGCAGTATTTT	CASSLWGQASGTQYF
TRBJ1-5	TRBD1	NA	TRBV2	16	TGTGCCAGCAAAGACACCCGGGACAGGGATTCTCAGCCCCAGCATTTT	CASKDTRDRDSQPQHF
TRBJ1-6	NA	few	TRBV30	14	TGTGCCTGGAGTGTAAGGTCGGGAAATTCACCCCTCCACTTT	CAWSVRSGNSPLHF
TRBJ2-7	NA	NA	TRBV5-4	12	TGTGCCAGCAGTTCGAGGGGGAGCGAGCAGTACTTC	CASSSRGSEQYF
TRBJ2-3	TRBD2	NA	TRBV5-1	15	TGCGCCAGCAGCCAAAGCGGGGGGCCCACAGATACGCAGTATTTT	CASSQSGGPTDTQYF